This record looks at one TCR beta chain sequence and its context. The antigen is unknown. From germline, CDR1 is SQVTM and CDR2 ANQGSEA. Trimming cost V 0 bases and J 6 bases; bases outside gene matches: 3. There are 15 residues in the CDR3. The data derive from a study of T cell responses to AZD1222 COVID-19 vaccine. Findings of the study overall: Donors were largely white British and mainly female; clonal diversity was possibly underestimated. No day 14 peak samples; only post-peak repertoires were characterized. A rise in Spike-specific TCR breadth and depth followed two AZD1222 doses.

The method was immunoSEQ multiplex PCR; TCRdb's version includes in-frame clones alone and lacks a portion of them. The sample comprises some 120,000 clones, 70% to 90% of which are singletons, and 9% to 15% rests with the top ten. This receptor was taken from an adult in good health. The material sequenced was peripheral blood, taken on day 0 of AZD1222 vaccination. The J gene is TRBJ2-1, the V gene TRBV29-1, with TRBD2 identical over 12 bases. CDR3 coding DNA: TGCAGCGTTGAAGATCTAGCGGGAGGGGGCAATGAGCAGTTCTTC. It is translated as CSVEDLAGGGNEQFF.